This TCR beta chain was found in a study of T-cell reconstitution after alpha-beta-depleted transplantation in children. As it was prepared, the TCRbeta library received unique molecular identifiers. In TCRdb, the PCR reads were re-called with MiXCR into one record per CDR3 protein. This table has about 110,000 distinct CDR3 sequences, 10% appearing once. The CDR3 has 13 amino acids. The V gene's germline CDR1 is SGHVS and CDR2 FNYEAQ. The V end was cut by 5 bases, the J end by 6 bases, with 10 bases between. This clonotype was seen at least ten times. The sequence came from a human donor who donated a stem cell graft to a child with acute lymphoblastic leukemia. The rearrangement joins TRBV7-6 to TRBJ2-2; D possibly corresponds to TRBD2 (7 bases). Sample: PBMCs from the stem cell graft donor, taken from the stem cell graft. CDR3 bases: TGTGCCAGCAGCGTCGGGGGGCCCGGGGAGCTGTTTTTT. Protein sequence: CASSVGGPGELFF.